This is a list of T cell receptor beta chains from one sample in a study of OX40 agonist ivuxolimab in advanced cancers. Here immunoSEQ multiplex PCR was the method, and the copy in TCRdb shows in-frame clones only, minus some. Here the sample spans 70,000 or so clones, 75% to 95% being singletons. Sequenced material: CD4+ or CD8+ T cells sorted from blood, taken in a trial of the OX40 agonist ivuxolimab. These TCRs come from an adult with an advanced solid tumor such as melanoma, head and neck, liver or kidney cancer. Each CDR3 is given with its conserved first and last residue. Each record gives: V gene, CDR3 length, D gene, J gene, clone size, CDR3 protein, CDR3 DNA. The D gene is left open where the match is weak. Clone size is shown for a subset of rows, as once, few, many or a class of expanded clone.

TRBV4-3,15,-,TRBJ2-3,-,CASSQVAVGADTQYF,TGCGCCAGCAGCCAAGTCGCCGTTGGGGCAGATACGCAGTATTTT
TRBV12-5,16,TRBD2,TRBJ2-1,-,CASGLQSGRGYNEQFF,TGTGCTAGTGGTTTGCAGAGCGGGAGAGGCTACAATGAGCAGTTCTTC
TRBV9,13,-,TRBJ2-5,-,CASSVVWGETQYF,TGTGCCAGCAGCGTAGTCTGGGGTGAGACCCAGTACTTC
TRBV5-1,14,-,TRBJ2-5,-,CASSLGYPAETQYF,TGCGCCAGCAGCTTGGGTTACCCGGCAGAGACCCAGTACTTC
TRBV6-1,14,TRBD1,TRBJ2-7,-,CASSDARGSGEQYF,TGTGCCAGCAGTGACGCCAGGGGGTCAGGCGAGCAGTACTTC
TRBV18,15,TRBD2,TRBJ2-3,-,CASSPPSGSGDTQYF,TGTGCCAGCTCACCGCCTAGCGGGAGCGGAGATACGCAGTATTTT
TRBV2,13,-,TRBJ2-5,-,CASKPGRAETQYF,TGTGCCAGCAAGCCCGGACGGGCAGAGACCCAGTACTTC
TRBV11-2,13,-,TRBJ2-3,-,CASSLAGTDTQYF,TGTGCCAGCAGCTTGGCGGGTACAGATACGCAGTATTTT
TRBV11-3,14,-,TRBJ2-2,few,CASSLKGRTGELFF,TGTGCCAGCAGCTTGAAGGGACGCACCGGGGAGCTGTTTTTT
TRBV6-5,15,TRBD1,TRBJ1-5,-,CASALSTGRGQPQHF,TGTGCCAGCGCCCTATCGACAGGGCGAGGTCAGCCCCAGCATTTT
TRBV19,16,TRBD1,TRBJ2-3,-,CATLDLGTGGSGTQYF,TGTGCCACTCTTGACTTGGGGACAGGGGGCAGTGGTACGCAGTATTTT
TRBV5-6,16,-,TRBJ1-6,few,CASCFPGWTVYSPLHF,TGTGCCAGCTGCTTTCCCGGGTGGACAGTTTATTCACCCCTCCACTTT
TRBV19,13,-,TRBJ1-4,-,CASSMPGMGKLFF,TGTGCCAGTAGTATGCCAGGGATGGGAAAACTGTTTTTT
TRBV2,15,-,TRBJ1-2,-,CASSEGGRQNYGYTF,TGTGCCAGCAGTGAAGGGGGCCGCCAGAACTATGGCTACACCTTC
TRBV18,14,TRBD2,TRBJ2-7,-,CASSQKREVNEQYF,TGTGCCAGCTCACAGAAGCGGGAGGTTAACGAGCAGTACTTC
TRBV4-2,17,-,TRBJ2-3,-,CASSQVMGASSTDTQYF,TGTGCCAGCAGCCAAGTCATGGGGGCATCTAGCACAGATACGCAGTATTTT
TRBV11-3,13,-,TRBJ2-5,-,CASSFQPMETQYF,TGTGCCAGCAGCTTTCAACCGATGGAGACCCAGTACTTC
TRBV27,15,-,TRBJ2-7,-,CASYPRGLGPHEQYF,TGTGCCAGCTACCCCCGGGGACTGGGGCCCCACGAGCAGTACTTC
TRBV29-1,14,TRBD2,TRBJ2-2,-,CSVGGGLSSGELFF,TGCAGCGTGGGGGGGGGACTAAGCAGCGGGGAGCTGTTTTTT
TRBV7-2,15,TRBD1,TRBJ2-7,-,CASSLAQDRAYEQYF,TGTGCCAGCAGCTTAGCGCAGGACAGGGCCTACGAGCAGTACTTC
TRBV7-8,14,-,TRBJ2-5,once,CASSLLGARETQYF,TGTGCCAGCAGCTTACTGGGGGCTCGAGAGACCCAGTACTTC